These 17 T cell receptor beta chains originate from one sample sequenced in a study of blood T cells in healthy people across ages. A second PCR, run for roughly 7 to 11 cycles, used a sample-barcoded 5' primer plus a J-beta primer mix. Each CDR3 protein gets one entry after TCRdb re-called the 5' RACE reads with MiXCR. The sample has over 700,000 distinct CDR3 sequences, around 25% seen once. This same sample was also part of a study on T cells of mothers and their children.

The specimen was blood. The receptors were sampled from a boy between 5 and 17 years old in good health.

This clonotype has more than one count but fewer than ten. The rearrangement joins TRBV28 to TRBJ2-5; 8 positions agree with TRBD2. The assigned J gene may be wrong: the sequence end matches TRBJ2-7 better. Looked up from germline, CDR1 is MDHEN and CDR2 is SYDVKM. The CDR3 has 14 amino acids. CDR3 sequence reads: CASTLGGTSYEQYF. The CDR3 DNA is TGTGCCAGCACCCTCGGCGGGACTAGCTACGAGCAGTACTTC.

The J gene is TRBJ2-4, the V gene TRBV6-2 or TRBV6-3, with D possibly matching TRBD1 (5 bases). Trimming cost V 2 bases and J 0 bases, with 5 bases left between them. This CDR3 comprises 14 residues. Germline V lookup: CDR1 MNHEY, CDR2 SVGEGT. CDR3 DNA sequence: TGTGCCAGCAGTTACGACAGAGCCAAAAACATTCAGTACTTC. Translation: CASSYDRAKNIQYF.

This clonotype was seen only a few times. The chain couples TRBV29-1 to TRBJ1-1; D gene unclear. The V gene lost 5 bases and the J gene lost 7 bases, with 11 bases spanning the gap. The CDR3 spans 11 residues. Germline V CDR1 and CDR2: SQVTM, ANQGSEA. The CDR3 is CSVLASDEAFF. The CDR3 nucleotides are TGCAGCGTTCTTGCTTCGGATGAAGCTTTCTTT.

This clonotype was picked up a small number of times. The CDR3 loop is CASTHSSYEQYF. CDR3 bases: TGTGCCAGCACACACAGCTCCTACGAGCAGTACTTC. The rearrangement uses TRBV7-9 and TRBJ2-5; D unresolved. The better agreement between TRBJ2-7 and the DNA end casts doubt on the J call. The CDR3 sequence is 12 residues long. CDR1 and CDR2 from the germline V gene are SEHNR and FQNEAQ (reference sequence).

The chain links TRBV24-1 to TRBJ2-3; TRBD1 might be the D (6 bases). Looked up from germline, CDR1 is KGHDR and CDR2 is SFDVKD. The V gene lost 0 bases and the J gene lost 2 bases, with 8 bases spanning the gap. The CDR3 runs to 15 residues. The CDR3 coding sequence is TGTGCCACCAGTGATTTGGTGGGGGCCACAGATACGCAGTATTTT. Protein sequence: CATSDLVGATDTQYF.

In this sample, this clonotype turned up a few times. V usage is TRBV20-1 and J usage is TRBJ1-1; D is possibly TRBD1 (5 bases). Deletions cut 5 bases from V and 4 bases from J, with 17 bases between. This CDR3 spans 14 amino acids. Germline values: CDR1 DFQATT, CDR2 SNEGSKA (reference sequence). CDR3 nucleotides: TGCAGTGCTTCACTCGGGGGAAGAGTCACTGAAGCTTTCTTT. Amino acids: CSASLGGRVTEAFF.

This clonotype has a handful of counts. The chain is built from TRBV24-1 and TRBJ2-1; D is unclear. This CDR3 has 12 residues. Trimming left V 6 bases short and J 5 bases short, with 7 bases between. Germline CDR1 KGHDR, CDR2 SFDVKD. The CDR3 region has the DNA TGTGCCACCAGTCTTTGGGACAATGAGCAGTTCTTC. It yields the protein CATSLWDNEQFF.

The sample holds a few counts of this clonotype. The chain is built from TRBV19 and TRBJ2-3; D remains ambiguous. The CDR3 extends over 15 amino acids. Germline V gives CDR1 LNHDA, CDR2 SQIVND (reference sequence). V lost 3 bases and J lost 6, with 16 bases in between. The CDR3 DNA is TGTGCCAGTAGTATCTCCCAGCGCCCGTTGGATACGCAGTATTTT. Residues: CASSISQRPLDTQYF.

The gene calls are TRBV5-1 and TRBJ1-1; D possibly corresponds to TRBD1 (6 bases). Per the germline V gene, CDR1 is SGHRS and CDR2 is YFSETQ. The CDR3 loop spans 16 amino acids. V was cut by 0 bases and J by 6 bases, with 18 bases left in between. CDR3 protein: CASSLGVGRGNAEAFF. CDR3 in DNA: TGCGCCAGCAGCTTGGGCGTCGGCAGGGGTAACGCTGAAGCTTTCTTT.

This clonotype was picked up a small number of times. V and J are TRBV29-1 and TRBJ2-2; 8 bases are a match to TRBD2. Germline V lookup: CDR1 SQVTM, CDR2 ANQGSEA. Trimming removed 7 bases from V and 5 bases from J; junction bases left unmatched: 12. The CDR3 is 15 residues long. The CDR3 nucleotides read TGCAGCGCGGTGGTATCGGGAGGGCCGACCGGGGAGCTGTTTTTT. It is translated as CSAVVSGGPTGELFF.

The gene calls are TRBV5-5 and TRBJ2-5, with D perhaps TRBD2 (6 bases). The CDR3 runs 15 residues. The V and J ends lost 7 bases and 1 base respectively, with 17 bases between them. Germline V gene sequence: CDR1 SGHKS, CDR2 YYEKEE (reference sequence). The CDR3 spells CASSRGAGIQETQYF. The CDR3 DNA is TGTGCCAGCTCTCGCGGGGCGGGGATCCAAGAGACCCAGTACTTC.

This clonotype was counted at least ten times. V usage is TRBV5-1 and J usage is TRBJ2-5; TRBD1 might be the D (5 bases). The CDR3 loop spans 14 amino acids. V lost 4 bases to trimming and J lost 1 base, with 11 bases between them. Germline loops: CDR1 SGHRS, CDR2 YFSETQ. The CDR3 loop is CASSGPDSQETQYF. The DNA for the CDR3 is TGCGCCAGCAGCGGACCCGACAGCCAAGAGACCCAGTACTTC.

CDR3 sequence (DNA): TGTGCCAGCTCACCCGGACAGGGCCTGGACACTGAAGCTTTCTTT. Translating gives CASSPGQGLDTEAFF. The chain couples TRBV18 to TRBJ1-1; 8 positions agree with TRBD1. V was pared by 3 bases and J by 3 bases, with 6 bases of the junction left unmatched. Germline V gene sequence: CDR1 KGHSH, CDR2 LQKENI. The CDR3 totals 15 residues.

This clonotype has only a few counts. In DNA, the CDR3 is TGCAGCGTTGCCCTAGCGGGATATGAGCAGTTCTTC. Translation gives CSVALAGYEQFF. V gene TRBV29-1 combines with J gene TRBJ2-5; 9 bases agree with TRBD2. The J call could be wrong; TRBJ2-1 is a better fit for the DNA end. In germline, CDR1 is SQVTM, CDR2 ANQGSEA. The CDR3 contains 12 residues.

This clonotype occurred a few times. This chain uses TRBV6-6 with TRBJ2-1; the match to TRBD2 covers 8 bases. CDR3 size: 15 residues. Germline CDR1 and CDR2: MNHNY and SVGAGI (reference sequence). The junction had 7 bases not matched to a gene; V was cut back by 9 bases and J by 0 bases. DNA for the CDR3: TGTGCCAGTATACTAGCGGTCAGCTCCTACAATGAGCAGTTCTTC. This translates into CASILAVSSYNEQFF.

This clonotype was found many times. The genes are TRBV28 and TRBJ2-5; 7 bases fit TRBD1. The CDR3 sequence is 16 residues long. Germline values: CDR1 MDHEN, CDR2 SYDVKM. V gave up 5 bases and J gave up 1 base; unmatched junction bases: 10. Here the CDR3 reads CASSNSRRGLQETQYF. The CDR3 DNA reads TGTGCCAGCAGTAACTCGCGAAGGGGGCTCCAAGAGACCCAGTACTTC.

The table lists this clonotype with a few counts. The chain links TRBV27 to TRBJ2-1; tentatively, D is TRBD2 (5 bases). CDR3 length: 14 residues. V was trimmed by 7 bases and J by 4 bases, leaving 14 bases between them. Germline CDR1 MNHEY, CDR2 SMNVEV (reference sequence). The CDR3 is CASTDDYAYNEQFF. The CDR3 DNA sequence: TGTGCCAGCACCGACGACTACGCTTACAATGAGCAGTTCTTC.